This entry is about one T cell receptor beta chain. No cognate antigen has been identified for it. No per-base quality is available; no much larger clone lies one base away. Library prep was done by the immunoSEQ multiplex PCR assay. The multiplex PCR relied on a mix of 60 forward primers for TCR Vbeta segments and 13 reverse primers for TCR Jbeta segments. The CDR3 region of rearranged TCR beta genes was amplified from genomic DNA with a multiplex PCR assay. The amplified TCR beta libraries were sequenced on the Illumina HiSeq System as 87-base-pair reads. Regarding the original processing steps: In a later analysis, around 80 million unique TCR beta chains were counted across the roughly 700 repertoires, and some 10 million of these chains were shared by at least two donors. Raw reads were error-corrected and collapsed into unique sequences by a nearest-neighbor algorithm in which closely related sequences were merged to remove PCR and sequencing errors. V, D and J gene segments were assigned by aligning CDR3 sequences to IMGT reference sequences. For a sequence to be retained, a match of at least six nucleotides to both a V gene segment and a J gene segment was required. Rearrangements were called productive when the CDR3 lacked stop codons and stayed in frame with V and J; all others were non-productive. CDR3 was defined according to IMGT convention as the region running from the second conserved V-encoded cysteine to the conserved J-encoded phenylalanine. Sequences without an unambiguous match to a single V gene segment were excluded from the earlier analysis of 587 of the donors. An earlier analysis of around 600 of the donors classified V segments as functional when productive rearrangements were above 56.7% and as segregating when the standard deviation between donors was above 5%. To diagnose cytomegalovirus status from the catalog of TCR beta chain sequences, a statistical classification framework was built. In a later analysis, V and J genes were assigned by comparing TCR nucleotide sequences against IMGT/GENE-DB human TR gene sequences. The TCRdist pipeline was used in a later analysis to assign CDR3 sequences and most-parsimonious VDJ recombination scenarios. In a later analysis, each TCR beta chain was defined by its CDR3 amino acid sequence together with its V-gene family, and reads lacking a unique V-gene family were excluded. To address suspected cross-contamination and a sequencing artifact, a later analysis removed a few hundred highly shared, low-generation-probability nucleotide sequences. A later analysis calculated a clonal expansion index for each public chain from normalized within-repertoire ranks of inferred template counts. A later analysis computed generation probabilities with a VDJ recombination model fitted to out-of-frame rearrangements, and checked the results against IGoR. A later analysis scored TCR-TCR, TCR-HLA and TCR-CMV co-occurrence with hypergeometric tests, applying a repertoire-size bias correction to TCR pairs. To estimate false discovery rates, a later analysis permuted the HLA or CMV assignments 20 times. A later analysis grouped co-occurring TCRs with DBSCAN, adding TCRdist sequence similarity when clustering within HLA-allele-positive subsets. Co-occurrence clustering excluded repertoires with fewer than 30,000 or more than 120,000 public chains, plus five with anomalous nucleotide sharing. TCRdb stores this immuneACCESS table with in-frame sequences only. Part of the clones is absent; in the studies checked, under half of the shortfall reflects unresolved V genes, and no reason is known for the rest. D and trimming come from the DNA, and the V and J calls and clone size come from that table. The sample records approximately 72,000 clones, roughly 78% of which are singletons. The top ten hold about 2% of the sample.

This specimen comes from a study of cytomegalovirus exposure and HLA in healthy donors (dated by TCRdb to the late 2010s). For context, the study as a whole: In an earlier analysis of 587 of the donors, 276 Gb of sequence data and some 100 million unique TCR beta sequences from 150 million to 200 million T cells were reported. An early release that covered around 590 HLA-typed donors contained approximately 300 gigabases of sequencing data and about 93 million unique TCR sequences. Of the 300 to 450 genotyped donors, approximately 83% fell in the genetic ancestry cluster associated with self-reported Caucasian donors. The study aimed to test whether cataloging public T cell receptors could reveal signatures of past pathogen exposure. The T cell repertoires of some 700 subjects were profiled by immunosequencing and related to cytomegalovirus serostatus. In addition to the first cohort of approximately 650 subjects, a separate validation cohort of some 120 different subjects was used. To predict cytomegalovirus infection status, the study brought together high-throughput TCR immunosequencing, statistical association of individual TCRs with disease status, and machine learning. A later analysis re-analyzed previously published TCR beta repertoires from 500 to 700 donors and added high-resolution HLA genotyping to study TCR occurrence patterns. Rather than using new phenotypic data, the later analysis identified candidate immune exposures from TCR beta sequences and from how often those sequences occurred across donors. An earlier analysis of approximately 630 of the donors applied high-throughput TCR beta sequencing to assess whether each TCR beta V gene segment acted as functional or pseudogenic. Donor age, sex, ethnicity and CMV serostatus were compiled together with the repertoire data. A later genetic analysis used genome-wide SNP genotypes for about three fifths of the 666 donors, treating that subset as a discovery cohort. All discovery cohort repertoires had been generated on a single sequencing platform. Class I and class II HLA loci were covered by the typing at four-digit resolution. The number of typed donors differed by locus: roughly 629-640 for A, B, C, DRB1 and DQB1; approximately 530 for DQA1; roughly 600 for DPA1; and around 470 for DPB1. Four to six DR-DQ haplotypes were handled as single units for association and clustering, since linkage in the cohort was strong. Among 398 genotyped donors of the cohort, an average of around 220,000 unique TCR beta nucleotide sequences was sequenced per donor, of which about 18% were non-productive. Overall study results and their limits: Compared with the roughly 720-donor mean, donors in an Asian-associated ancestry cluster had fewer N-insertions in productive TCRs, according to a later genetic analysis. According to a later analysis, most CMV-associated TCR beta chains appeared to be HLA-restricted, and the HLA associations seemed to be driven largely by CMV exposure. For the cohort, immune exposure information was limited to CMV serostatus. Because some donors lacked HLA typing at each locus, the association tests relied only on the typed subset. The study listed approximately 150 TCR beta chains as associated with cytomegalovirus. A cluster of highly shared sequence variants was judged likely to be a technical artifact of the sequencing pipeline. Strong co-occurrence of HLA alleles, especially DR and DQ, made assigning TCR associations to individual alleles difficult. The authors suggested that the approach could potentially be extended to other disease states and immunological phenotypes. Correlated functional status among segregating V segments might reflect linkage disequilibrium, but an unknown experimental factor could not be ruled out. Most TCR sequences were seen in very few donors, while some public TCRs were found in many individuals. Roughly uniform sequencing depth across donors was assumed in presence/absence analyses, although this assumption may not hold. In a later analysis, HLA-associated TCR beta chains showed more clonal expansion and lower generation probabilities than non-associated chains that were equally common. In a later analysis, several top co-occurrence clusters were reported to appear linked to parvovirus B19, influenza, CMV and Epstein-Barr virus. Only TCR beta chains were sequenced in this cohort, and the absence of alpha or paired-chain data limited detectable features. About 15 rarely observed V segments, including chromosome 9 orphons, were excluded from the earlier analysis of 550 to 700 of the donors because counts were too low. An earlier analysis of roughly 570 of the donors showed that most TCR beta V segments appeared in productive rearrangements either about 87% or about 30% of the time, which broadly matched IMGT annotations. Some IMGT-functional V segments, including TRBV6-2 and TRBV6-3, could not be told apart with the 87-base-pair reads, so those segments were excluded. A later genetic analysis associated a missense DCLRE1C variant with V-gene and J-gene trimming of TCR beta chains, and an independent cohort replicated the association. Cytomegalovirus status was reported to be diagnosed by the classifier with high specificity and sensitivity in both the original and validation cohorts. A further reported finding was that TCR beta sequences accurately predicted the HLA-A and HLA-B alleles for most subjects in the first cohort. In vitro tests confirmed that a few of the cytomegalovirus-associated TCR beta chains recognize cytomegalovirus antigens. A later analysis found that TCR association rates varied across HLA loci, with DRB1 alleles showing the most associated TCRs and HLA-C alleles the fewest. At a false discovery rate of 0.05, a later analysis linked 15,000 to 20,000 TCR beta sequences to specific HLA alleles.

Taken from the germline V gene (reference sequence), the CDR1 and CDR2 loops are LNHDA and SQIVND. V is pared back by 3 bases and J by 15 bases, with 18 bases lying between the germline termini. The CDR3 measures 13 amino acids from cysteine to phenylalanine. The entry retains the CDR3 DNA only, 39 bases that are in frame from base 1. The cohort comprised 666 healthy bone marrow donors. At the time of sampling, all cohort members were nominally healthy, though unrecorded immune exposures were likely present. The donor was CMV seronegative and was included in the group of a few hundred seronegative cohort members. A peripheral blood sample was collected from each donor, and TCR beta sequencing was performed on peripheral blood mononuclear cells. Genomic DNA was extracted from the blood cell samples with the Qiagen DNeasy Blood Extraction Kit.

The sequence derives from a man aged 18-30 years in good health and CMV-seronegative. The chain joins TRBV19 to TRBJ1-5, with TRBD1 perhaps the D gene, on 5 matching bases. The sequencing sample was made of PBMCs. The encoded CDR3 is CASSMVRGRAPHF. The DNA reads TGTGCCAGTAGTATGGTCCGGGGGAGAGCCCCGCATTTT.